The source of this T cell receptor beta chain is a study of shared clonotypes between healthy human individuals (dated by TCRdb to about 2020). The study in broad terms: The cohort included three men and a couple of women between 18 and 49 years of age. Per donor, three plates each were used for CD4 naive and CD4 memory, two for CD8 naive, and one for CD8 memory. Blood TCR repertoires of about 5 healthy adults were deeply sequenced to estimate repertoire size and the extent of clonotype sharing between individuals. To increase sequencing depth and limit assay-specific biases, different laboratories used diverse techniques to prepare libraries and sequence TCR repertoires. Per donor, leukapheresis produced somewhere between about 0.94 and 10 billion PBMCs. Overall results and qualifications from the work: Sampling was restricted to blood, and TCR repertoires in tissue are likely to differ from TCR repertoires in blood. Clonotypes shared by all four sorted-subset donors showed higher generation probabilities than non-shared clonotypes. Naive subsets generally had larger estimated clonotype richness than memory subsets. The genetic and exposure-history diversity represented was limited by the small number of donors. Pairwise subsampling indicated that sequencing depth was expected to affect the degree of clonotype sharing among donors. Incomplete sequencing was indicated by rarefaction of sorted-subset datasets, despite the large sequencing depth. Sharing across a few donors was observed for around 4.8% of naive CD4, about 3.2% of naive CD8, 2% to 2.5% of memory CD4, and around 0.42% of memory CD8 clonotypes.

CD8 naive samples were CD45RO-negative cells positively selected for CCR7, giving a CD45RA+CCR7+ population that excluded TemRA cells. The donors were healthy, HIV-negative adults with no recently reported acute infections or vaccinations. Every donor was a Caucasian adult living in Nashville, Tennessee, USA. Blood was collected by leukapheresis, and PBMCs were isolated by Ficoll-Histopaque density gradient centrifugation and then cryopreserved in liquid nitrogen vapor phase. Analytical flow cytometry was used to check the purity and quantity of each magnetically sorted T cell population. Genomic DNA was isolated from every sorted fraction and measured by UV absorbance on a Nanodrop 2000c. Using the deep immunoSEQ assay, TCR CDR3 regions were amplified from genomic DNA by multiplex PCR. Genomic DNA extracted from each cell subset was distributed evenly over all wells of several immunoSEQ 96-well plates, and each plate served as one replicate. For sorted subsets, approximately 200 ng of genomic DNA, equivalent to 30,000 or so T cell genomes, went into each replicate PCR. The purified libraries were quantified using a Qubit 3.0 fluorometer, sized with a Bioanalyzer 2100, and then quantified again using the KAPA Library Quantification kit. Every immunoSEQ 96-well plate was sequenced on a separate single-read 150-cycle Illumina NextSeq 550 flow cell. In the paper's pipeline: The immunoSEQ output contained only junctional sequences without quality scores, so filtering could not match that applied to full-length reads. To assign V/J genes and CDR3, sequences were annotated using PyIR, a Python wrapper for IgBLAST v1.9, with IMGT germline references. Reads with weak V/J assignments (E-value above 1e-6), missing CDR3, stop codons, out-of-frame junctions, or ambiguous translated residues were removed. V3J clonotypes were defined as sequences sharing an identical inferred V gene, J gene, and CDR3 amino acid sequence. Percentage overlap between repertoires was computed as shared unique clonotypes divided by the size of the smaller repertoire. Three approaches were used to assess repertoire richness: RTK rarefaction, the Chao1 estimator, and Recon v2.1 estimates of unobserved clonotypes. For all TCRbeta clonotypes obtained by the gDNA method from four donors, generation probabilities were computed with OLGA. Not all clones reach the TCRdb copy of this immuneACCESS table, which keeps in-frame sequences only. Checked studies attribute under half of the gap to unresolved V genes and leave the rest unexplained. V and J calls and clone size are copied from that table; D and trimming were computed from the DNA. Within this sample are some 2,000,000 clones, with over 85% of them counted one time only. More than 0.95% of the sample is held by the ten biggest clonotypes.

In this sample, this clone turned up a few times. Its recognized antigen is unknown. One base away there is no much larger clone; base qualities are not given. The CDR3 goes from the cysteine to the phenylalanine over 14 residues. Here the CDR3 DNA is all that survives: 42 bases in frame from base 1. CDR1 and CDR2, per the germline V gene (reference sequence), are LNHDA and SQIVND. Cut back by 1 base and 3 bases, the V and J ends lie 7 bases apart. This TCR came from a man aged 18 to 29 in good health. The chain links TRBV19 with TRBJ1-5, with an unclear D gene assignment. The sample consisted of naive CD8+ T cells sorted from blood. Reading the label with the study, this specimen's cell subset or site is: CD45RA+CCR7+. The nucleotide sequence is TGTGCCAGTAGTATAGGCATCGACAATCAGCCCCAGCATTTT. It codes for CASSIGIDNQPQHF.